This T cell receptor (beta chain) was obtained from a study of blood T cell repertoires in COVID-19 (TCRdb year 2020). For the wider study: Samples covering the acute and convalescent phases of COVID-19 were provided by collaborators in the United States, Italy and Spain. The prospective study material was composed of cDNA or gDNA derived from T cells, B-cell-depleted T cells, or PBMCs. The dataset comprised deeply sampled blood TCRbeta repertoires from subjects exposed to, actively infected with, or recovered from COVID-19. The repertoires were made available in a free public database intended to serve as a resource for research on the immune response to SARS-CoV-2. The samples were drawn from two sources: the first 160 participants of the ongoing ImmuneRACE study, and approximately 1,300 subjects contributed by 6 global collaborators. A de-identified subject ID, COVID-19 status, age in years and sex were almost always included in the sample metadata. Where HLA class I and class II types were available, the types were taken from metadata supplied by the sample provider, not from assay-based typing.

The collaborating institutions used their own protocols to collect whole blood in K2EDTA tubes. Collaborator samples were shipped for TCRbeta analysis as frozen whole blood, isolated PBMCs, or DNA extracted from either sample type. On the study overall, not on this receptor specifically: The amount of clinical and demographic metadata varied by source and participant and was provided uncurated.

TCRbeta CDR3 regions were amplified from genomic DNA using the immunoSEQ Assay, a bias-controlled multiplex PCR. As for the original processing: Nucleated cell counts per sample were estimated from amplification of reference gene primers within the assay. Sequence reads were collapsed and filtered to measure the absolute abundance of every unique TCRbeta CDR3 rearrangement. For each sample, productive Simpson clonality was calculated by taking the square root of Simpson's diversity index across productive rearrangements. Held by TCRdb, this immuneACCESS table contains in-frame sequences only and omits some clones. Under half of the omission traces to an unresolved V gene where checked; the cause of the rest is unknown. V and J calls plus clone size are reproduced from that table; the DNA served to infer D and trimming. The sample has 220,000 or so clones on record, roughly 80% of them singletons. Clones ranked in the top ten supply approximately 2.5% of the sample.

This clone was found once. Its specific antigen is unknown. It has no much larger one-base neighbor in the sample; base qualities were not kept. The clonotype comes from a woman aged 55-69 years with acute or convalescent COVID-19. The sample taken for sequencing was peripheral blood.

The DNA reads as follows: TGTGCCAGCAGGTGGACTGAGAGCAATCAGCCCCAGCATTTT. The resulting protein is CASRWTESNQPQHF. This chain is built from TRBV6-5 and TRBJ1-5; no confident D gene assignment can be made. The CDR3 measures 14 amino acids from cysteine to phenylalanine. The sequence is cut down to CDR3 DNA, 42 bases in frame from base 1. V and J are truncated by 6 bases and 1 base respectively, leaving an intervening sequence of 10 bases. The CDR1 and CDR2 encoded by the germline V gene are MNHEY and SVGAGI.